This TCR beta chain was identified during a study of T-cell memory formation after mild COVID-19. The CDR3 runs 14 residues. V shed 7 bases, J shed 0 bases, and the junction held 5 bases outside the gene matches. Germline V gene sequence: CDR1 SQVTM, CDR2 ANQGSEA. After 5'RACE with constant-segment primers, TCR alpha and TCR beta cDNA libraries carrying sample barcodes and UMIs were obtained. TCRdb re-called the 5' RACE reads with MiXCR, one entry per CDR3 protein. The table includes hundreds of thousands of distinct CDR3 sequences, about a fifth detected once. In regard to this clonotype: What it recognizes is unknown.

Broader study findings: The study found contracting CD4+ clones mainly in CM and EM and contracting CD8+ clones in EMRA. The finding that pre-infection memory included some responding clones suggested that cross-reactive memory joined. Clones that got smaller from day 15 to 85 had even CD4/CD8, while clones growing later tipped toward CD4+.

This chain joins TRBV29-1 and TRBJ2-3, with 9 bases identical to TRBD1. The TCR sequence derives from an adult woman who had mild COVID-19 (a few samples of this study predate the infection). Cell type and time point are not known. The sequencing input was PBMCs or a T cell subset sorted from them (not recorded which). For the CDR3, the DNA is TGCAGCGGGTCACAGGGGGCGAGCACAGATACGCAGTATTTT. This gives the protein CSGSQGASTDTQYF.